This record concerns one T cell receptor (beta chain) sequence. V lost 7 bases and J 4 bases, leaving 9 bases between the germline ends. The CDR3 extends over 12 amino acids. CDR1 is KGHDR and CDR2 is SFDVKD in the germline V gene. Sequenced by immunoSEQ multiplex PCR; TCRdb stores in-frame clones only, minus some. The repertoire consists of fewer than 250,000 clones, with approximately 79% occurring once and the leading ten covering over 10%. The data belong to a study of blood T cell repertoires in COVID-19. V gene TRBV24-1 combines with J gene TRBJ1-2; no definite D call. Sequences were obtained from peripheral blood. The sequence was collected from a woman in her 50s with acute or convalescent COVID-19. CDR3 region: CATSGGSYGYTF. In DNA, the CDR3 is TGTGCCACCAGCGGAGGTTCCTATGGCTACACCTTC.